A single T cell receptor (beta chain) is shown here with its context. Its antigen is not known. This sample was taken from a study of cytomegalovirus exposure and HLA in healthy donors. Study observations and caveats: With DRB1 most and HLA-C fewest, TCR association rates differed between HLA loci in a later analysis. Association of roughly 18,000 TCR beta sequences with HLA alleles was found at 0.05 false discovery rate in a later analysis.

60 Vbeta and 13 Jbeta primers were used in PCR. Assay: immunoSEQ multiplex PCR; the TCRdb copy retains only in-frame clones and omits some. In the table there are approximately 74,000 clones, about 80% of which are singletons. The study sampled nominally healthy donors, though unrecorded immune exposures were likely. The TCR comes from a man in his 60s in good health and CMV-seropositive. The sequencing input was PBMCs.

The CDR3 here is CASRSAGVTDTQYF. DNA for the CDR3: TGTGCCAGCAGGTCAGCGGGAGTCACAGATACGCAGTATTTT. The chain joins TRBV7-9 to TRBJ2-3; 8 bases agree with TRBD2. The CDR3 covers 14 residues. J gave up 2 bases and V 6 bases, and 4 bases lay outside the gene matches. From germline, CDR1 is SEHNR and CDR2 FQNEAQ (reference sequence). Full variable domain (rest looked up from reference TRBV7-9 and TRBJ2-3): DTGVSQNPRHKITKRGQNVTFRCDPISEHNRLYWYRQTLGQGPEFLTYFQNEAQLEKSRLLSDRFSAERPKGSFSTLEIQRTEQGDSAMYLCASRSAGVTDTQYFGPGTRLTVL.